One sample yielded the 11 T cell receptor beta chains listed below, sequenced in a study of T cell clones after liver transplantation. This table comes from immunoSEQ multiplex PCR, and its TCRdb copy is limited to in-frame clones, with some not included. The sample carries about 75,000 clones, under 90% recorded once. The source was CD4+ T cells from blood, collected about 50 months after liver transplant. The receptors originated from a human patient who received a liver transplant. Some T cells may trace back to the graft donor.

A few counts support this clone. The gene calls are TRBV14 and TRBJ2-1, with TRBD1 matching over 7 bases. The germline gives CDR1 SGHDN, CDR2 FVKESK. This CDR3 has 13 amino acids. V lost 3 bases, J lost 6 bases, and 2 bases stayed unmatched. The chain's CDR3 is CASSQGQFNEQFF. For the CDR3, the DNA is TGTGCCAGCAGCCAGGGACAGTTCAATGAGCAGTTCTTC.

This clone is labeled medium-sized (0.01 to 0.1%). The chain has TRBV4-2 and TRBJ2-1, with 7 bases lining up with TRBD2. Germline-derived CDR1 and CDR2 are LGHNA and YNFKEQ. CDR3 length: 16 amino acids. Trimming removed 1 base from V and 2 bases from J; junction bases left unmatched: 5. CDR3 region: CASSQASGEPYNEQFF. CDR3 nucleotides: TGTGCCAGCAGCCAAGCGAGCGGGGAACCCTACAATGAGCAGTTCTTC.

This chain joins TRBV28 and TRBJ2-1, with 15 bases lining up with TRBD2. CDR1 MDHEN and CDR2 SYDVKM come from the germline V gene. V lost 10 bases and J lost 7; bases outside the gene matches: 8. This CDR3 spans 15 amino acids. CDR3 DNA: TGTGCCATCCGGACTAGCGGGAGGGCGTGGAATGAGCAGTTCTTC. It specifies CAIRTSGRAWNEQFF.

The CDR3 sequence is CASSLVRTANSEQFF. DNA of the CDR3: TGTGCCAGCAGCTTGGTAAGGACCGCTAACAGTGAGCAGTTCTTC. The chain links TRBV7-2 to TRBJ2-1; unclear D gene. Germline V lookup: CDR1 SGHTA, CDR2 FQGNSA. The CDR3 is made up of 15 amino acids. Trimming removed 3 bases at V and 9 bases at J, with 18 bases between.

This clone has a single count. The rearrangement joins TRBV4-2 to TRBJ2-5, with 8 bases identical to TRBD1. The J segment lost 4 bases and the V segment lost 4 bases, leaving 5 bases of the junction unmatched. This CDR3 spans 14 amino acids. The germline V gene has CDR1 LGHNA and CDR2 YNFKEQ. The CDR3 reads CASSLSGTGETQYF. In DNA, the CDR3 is TGTGCCAGCAGCCTCTCGGGGACAGGAGAGACCCAGTACTTC.

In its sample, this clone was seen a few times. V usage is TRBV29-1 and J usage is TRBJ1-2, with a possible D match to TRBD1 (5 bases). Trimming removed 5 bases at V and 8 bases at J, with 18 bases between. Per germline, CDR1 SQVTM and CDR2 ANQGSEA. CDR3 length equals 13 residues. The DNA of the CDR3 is TGCAGCGTTACCTCCTCAGGGATGACCGGCTACACCTTC. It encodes CSVTSSGMTGYTF. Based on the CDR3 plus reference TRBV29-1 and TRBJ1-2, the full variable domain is SAVISQKPSRDICQRGTSLTIQCQVDSQVTMMFWYRQQPGQSLTLIATANQGSEATYESGFVIDKFPISRPNLTFSTLTVSNMSPEDSSIYLCSVTSSGMTGYTFGSGTRLTVV.

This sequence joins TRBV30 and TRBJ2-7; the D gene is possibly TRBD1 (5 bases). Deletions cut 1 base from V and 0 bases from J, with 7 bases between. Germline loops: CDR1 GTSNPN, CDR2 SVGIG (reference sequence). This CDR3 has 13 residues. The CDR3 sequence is CAWSGQSSYEQYF. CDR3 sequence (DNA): TGTGCCTGGAGTGGACAGAGCTCCTACGAGCAGTACTTC.

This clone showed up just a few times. The CDR3 is CASSLISGGPGGELFF. CDR3 DNA: TGTGCCAGCAGCTTGATTTCGGGAGGGCCAGGAGGGGAGCTGTTTTTT. V is TRBV5-4 and J is TRBJ2-2; TRBD2 agrees at 8 bases. Germline assignment: CDR1 SGHNT and CDR2 YYREEE (reference sequence). CDR3 length: 16 amino acids. Losses at the gene ends were 1 base for V and 8 bases for J; bases not matched to a gene: 10.

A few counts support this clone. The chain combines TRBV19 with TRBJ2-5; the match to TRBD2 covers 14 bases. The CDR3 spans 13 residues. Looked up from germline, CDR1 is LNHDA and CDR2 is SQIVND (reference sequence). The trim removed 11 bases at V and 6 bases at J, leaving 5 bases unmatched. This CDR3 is CACRTSGGQTQYF. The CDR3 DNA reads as TGTGCCTGCCGGACTAGCGGGGGGCAGACCCAGTACTTC.

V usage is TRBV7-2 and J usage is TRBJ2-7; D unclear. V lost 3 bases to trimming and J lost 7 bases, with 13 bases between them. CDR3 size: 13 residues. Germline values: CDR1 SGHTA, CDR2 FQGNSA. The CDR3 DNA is TGTGCCAGCAGCTTGTCCGGCGCGCAGGAGCAGTACTTC. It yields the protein CASSLSGAQEQYF.

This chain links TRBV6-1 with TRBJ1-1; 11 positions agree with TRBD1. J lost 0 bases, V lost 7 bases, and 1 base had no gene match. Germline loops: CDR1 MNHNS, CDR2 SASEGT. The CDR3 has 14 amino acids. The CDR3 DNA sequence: TGTGCCAGCACGGGACAGGGGGTGAACACTGAAGCTTTCTTT. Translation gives CASTGQGVNTEAFF.